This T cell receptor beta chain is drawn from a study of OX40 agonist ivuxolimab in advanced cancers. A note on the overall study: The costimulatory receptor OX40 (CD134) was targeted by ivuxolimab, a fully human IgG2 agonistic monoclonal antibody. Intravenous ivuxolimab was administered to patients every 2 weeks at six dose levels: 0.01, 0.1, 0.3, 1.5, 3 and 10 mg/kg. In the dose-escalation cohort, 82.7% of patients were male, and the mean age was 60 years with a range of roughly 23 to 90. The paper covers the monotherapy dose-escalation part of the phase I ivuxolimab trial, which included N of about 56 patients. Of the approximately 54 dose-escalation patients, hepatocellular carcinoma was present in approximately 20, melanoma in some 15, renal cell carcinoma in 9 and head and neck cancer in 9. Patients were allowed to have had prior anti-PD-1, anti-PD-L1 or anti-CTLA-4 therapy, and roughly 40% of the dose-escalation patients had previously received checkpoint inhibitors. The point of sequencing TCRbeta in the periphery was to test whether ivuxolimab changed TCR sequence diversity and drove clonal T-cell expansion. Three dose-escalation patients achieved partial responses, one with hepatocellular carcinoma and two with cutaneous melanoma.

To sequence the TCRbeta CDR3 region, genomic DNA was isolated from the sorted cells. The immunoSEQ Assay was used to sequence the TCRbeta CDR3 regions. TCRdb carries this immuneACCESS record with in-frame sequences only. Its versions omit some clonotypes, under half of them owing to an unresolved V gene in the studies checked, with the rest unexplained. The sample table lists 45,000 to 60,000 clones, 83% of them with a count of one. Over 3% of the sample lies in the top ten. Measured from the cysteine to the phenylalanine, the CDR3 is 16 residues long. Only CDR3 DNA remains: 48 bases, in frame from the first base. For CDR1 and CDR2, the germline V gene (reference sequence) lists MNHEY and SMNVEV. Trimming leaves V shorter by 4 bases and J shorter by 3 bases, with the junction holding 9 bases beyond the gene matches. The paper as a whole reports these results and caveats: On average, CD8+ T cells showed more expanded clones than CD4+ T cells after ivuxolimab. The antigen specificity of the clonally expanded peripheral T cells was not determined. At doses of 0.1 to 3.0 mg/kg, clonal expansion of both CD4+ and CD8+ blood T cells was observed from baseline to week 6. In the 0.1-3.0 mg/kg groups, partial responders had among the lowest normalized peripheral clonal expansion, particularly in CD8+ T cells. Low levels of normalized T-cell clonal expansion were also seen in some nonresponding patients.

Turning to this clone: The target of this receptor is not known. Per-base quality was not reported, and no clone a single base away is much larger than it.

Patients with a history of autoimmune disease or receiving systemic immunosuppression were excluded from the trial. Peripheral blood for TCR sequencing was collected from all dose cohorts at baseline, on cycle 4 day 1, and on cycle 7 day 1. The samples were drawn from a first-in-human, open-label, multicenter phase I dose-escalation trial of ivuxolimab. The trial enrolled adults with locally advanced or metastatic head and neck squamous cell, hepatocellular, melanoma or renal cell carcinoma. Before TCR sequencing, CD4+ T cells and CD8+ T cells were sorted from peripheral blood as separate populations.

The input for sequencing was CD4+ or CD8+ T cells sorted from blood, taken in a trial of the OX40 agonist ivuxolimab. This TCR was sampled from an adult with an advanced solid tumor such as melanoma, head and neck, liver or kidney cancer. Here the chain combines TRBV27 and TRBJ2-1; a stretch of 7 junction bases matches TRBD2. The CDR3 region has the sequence CASSYRRIAGYNEQFF. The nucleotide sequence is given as TGTGCCAGCAGTTATCGGCGGATAGCGGGCTACAATGAGCAGTTCTTC.